What follows are 27 T cell receptor beta chains derived from one specimen sequenced in a study of cytomegalovirus exposure and HLA in healthy donors. The PCR made use of 60 Vbeta and 13 Jbeta primers. Profiled with immunoSEQ multiplex PCR; TCRdb holds only in-frame clones, not every one. The table lists about 160,000 clones, under 90% of them singletons. Sequencing input: PBMCs. These TCRs come from a man younger than 30 in good health and CMV-seronegative.

This rearrangement joins TRBV21-1 to TRBJ2-5; the table's TRBD1 call for D was not verified on the DNA. The closer fit of TRBJ2-7 to the DNA end suggests the J call may be wrong. TRBV21-1 is marked as a pseudogene. This CDR3 is 14 amino acids long. The CDR3 sequence is CASSRQLLSYEQYF. The DNA for the CDR3 is TGTGCCAGCAGCAGACAGCTACTCTCCTACGAGCAGTACTTC.

J is TRBJ2-3 and V is TRBV28, with a weak D call TRBD2 (6 bases). This CDR3 comprises 15 residues. The V end lost 3 bases, the J end lost 5 bases, and 15 bases lay between the germline ends. Germline loops: CDR1 MDHEN, CDR2 SYDVKM. In DNA, the CDR3 is TGTGCCAGCAGTTTCCAGCGGGTAGAGGTAGATACGCAGTATTTT. Translating it yields CASSFQRVEVDTQYF. Based on the CDR3 plus reference TRBV28 and TRBJ2-3, the full variable domain is DVKVTQSSRYLVKRTGEKVFLECVQDMDHENMFWYRQDPGLGLRLIYFSYDVKMKEKGDIPEGYSVSREKKERFSLILESASTNQTSMYLCASSFQRVEVDTQYFGPGTRLTVL.

The V call is TRBV5-6, the J call TRBJ2-2, with TRBD2 matching over 8 bases. The CDR3 sequence is 16 residues long. Germline values: CDR1 SGHDT, CDR2 YYEEEE. V was pared by 4 bases and J by 7 bases, with 12 bases of the junction left unmatched. CDR3 amino acids: CASSPPLSGMDGELFF. Written as DNA, the CDR3 is TGTGCCAGCAGCCCCCCCCTTAGCGGGATGGACGGGGAGCTGTTTTTT.

V usage is TRBV19 and J usage is TRBJ1-1; D may be TRBD1 (5 bases). Germline V gives CDR1 LNHDA, CDR2 SQIVND (reference sequence). Deletions cut 3 bases from V and 1 base from J, with 15 bases between. The CDR3 consists of 16 residues. CDR3 loop: CASSIAWGRWNTEAFF. The CDR3 bases are TGTGCCAGTAGTATCGCCTGGGGGAGGTGGAACACTGAAGCTTTCTTT.

The rearrangement joins TRBV25-1 to TRBJ2-7; 9 bases agree with TRBD1. The V and J ends lost 6 bases and 3 bases, in that order; junction bases with no gene match: 9. In germline, CDR1 is MGHDK, CDR2 SYGVNS. The CDR3 length is 15 residues. For the CDR3, the DNA is TGTGCCAGCAGGCCCGGCACAGGGGGCTACTACGAGCAGTACTTC. It is translated as CASRPGTGGYYEQYF.

CDR3 bases: TGCAGCGCAGGGGGCTGGGGAGAGACCCAGTACTTC. Translating gives CSAGGWGETQYF. The rearrangement uses TRBV29-1 and TRBJ2-5; 8 positions match TRBD1. This CDR3 contains 12 residues. In germline, CDR1 is SQVTM, CDR2 ANQGSEA. V was pared by 7 bases and J by 4 bases, with 5 bases of the junction left unmatched. The variable domain in full, with the rest retrieved from reference TRBV29-1 and TRBJ2-5, is SAVISQKPSRDICQRGTSLTIQCQVDSQVTMMFWYRQQPGQSLTLIATANQGSEATYESGFVIDKFPISRPNLTFSTLTVSNMSPEDSSIYLCSAGGWGETQYFGPGTRLLVL.

CDR3 nucleotides: TGTGCCAGCGCTGGAGGGGCCACCGCCTACGAGCAGTACTTC. Residues: CASAGGATAYEQYF. The V and J genes are TRBV7-9 and TRBJ2-7; D is possibly TRBD2 (6 bases). CDR1 and CDR2 from the germline V gene are SEHNR and FQNEAQ (reference sequence). Trimming stripped 8 bases from V and 2 bases from J, with 16 bases between. The CDR3 sequence is 14 residues long.

The chain joins TRBV14 to TRBJ2-1; D is possibly TRBD2 (6 bases). This CDR3 has 17 amino acids. V was shortened by 4 bases and J by 4 bases, with 20 bases between the two germline ends. From germline, CDR1 is SGHDN and CDR2 FVKESK. The CDR3, as DNA: TGTGCCAGCAGCCCCCGATCAATCAAGCGGGTTTACAATGAGCAGTTCTTC. Translation gives CASSPRSIKRVYNEQFF.

This clone was seen a few times. CDR3 nucleotide sequence: TGTGCCACAGGGTTGAGGACTGAAGCTTTCTTT. Amino acid sequence: CATGLRTEAFF. This rearrangement joins TRBV30 to TRBJ1-1; a weak D match, TRBD1 (6 bases). Deletions cut 8 bases from V and 5 bases from J, with 12 bases between. CDR3 size: 11 residues. Per germline, CDR1 GTSNPN and CDR2 SVGIG (reference sequence).

This chain joins TRBV4-1 and TRBJ2-7; perhaps TRBD1 as D (7 bases). CDR1 and CDR2 from the germline V gene are MGHRA and YSYEKL. The CDR3 contains 16 residues. V was clipped by 0 bases and J by 3 bases, with 15 bases between them. In DNA, the CDR3 is TGCGCCAGCAGCCAAGATAGGGCAGGGGGGATCTACGAGCAGTACTTC. It yields the protein CASSQDRAGGIYEQYF.

The table lists this clone with a count of one. V and J are TRBV28 and TRBJ1-3; maybe TRBD1 (5 bases). The V gene lost 4 bases and the J gene lost 4 bases, with 17 bases spanning the gap. The CDR3 runs to 16 residues. The germline V gene encodes CDR1 MDHEN and CDR2 SYDVKM. CDR3 residues: CASSYVRGLGGNTIYF. In DNA, the CDR3 is TGTGCCAGCAGTTACGTTCGGGGACTCGGAGGAAACACCATATATTTT.

This chain joins TRBV28 and TRBJ1-1; D gene uncertain. The CDR3 is 11 amino acids. Trimming stripped 6 bases from V and 4 bases from J, with 6 bases between. CDR1 is MDHEN, CDR2 SYDVKM, per germline. CDR3: CASRSLTEAFF. The CDR3, as DNA: TGTGCCAGCAGGTCCCTCACTGAAGCTTTCTTT.

This sequence joins TRBV5-1 and TRBJ2-3; a possible D gene is TRBD1 (6 bases). There are 13 residues in the CDR3. Deletions cut 4 bases from V and 3 bases from J, with 9 bases between. Per germline, CDR1 SGHRS and CDR2 YFSETQ. The CDR3 sequence: CASSAGQTDTQYF. The CDR3 nucleotides are TGCGCCAGCAGCGCCGGACAGACAGATACGCAGTATTTT.

This clone was recorded a few times. CDR3 nucleotides: TGTGCCAGCAGTTACCGACTAGCGGGACCTTCTCCAAACACCGGGGAGCTGTTTTTT. It codes for CASSYRLAGPSPNTGELFF. This rearrangement joins TRBV27 to TRBJ2-2, with TRBD2 matching 11 bases. The V gene end was trimmed by 4 bases and the J gene end by 2 bases; junction bases not matched to a gene: 12. CDR3 length: 19 amino acids. CDR1 MNHEY and CDR2 SMNVEV come from the germline V gene (reference sequence).

The chain recombines TRBV2 with TRBJ2-3, with TRBD2 matching 9 bases. Trimming at V came to 0 bases and at J to 6 bases, leaving 4 bases not matched to a gene. CDR1 SNHLY and CDR2 FYNNEI come from the germline V gene. The CDR3 consists of 15 residues. CDR3 protein: CASSEAAGGWDTQYF. Written as DNA, the CDR3 is TGTGCCAGCAGTGAAGCAGCGGGGGGCTGGGATACGCAGTATTTT.

J is TRBJ2-5 and V is TRBV11-2; perhaps TRBD2 as D (6 bases). Germline assignment: CDR1 SGHAT and CDR2 FQNNGV. The CDR3 runs to 15 residues. Trimming stripped 1 base from V and 3 bases from J, with 12 bases between. The CDR3 sequence is CASSLVWRGEETQYF. The CDR3, as DNA: TGTGCCAGCAGCTTAGTCTGGCGGGGAGAAGAGACCCAGTACTTC.

This chain connects TRBV11-2 to TRBJ2-1; maybe TRBD2 (6 bases). CDR1 and CDR2 (germline): SGHAT, FQNNGV. The CDR3 consists of 14 residues. V shed 5 bases and J shed 8 bases, with 16 bases lying between them. The CDR3 DNA follows: TGTGCCAGCAGCCCTCGCGGGACCGAGGATGAGCAGTTCTTC. Encoded protein: CASSPRGTEDEQFF.

V and J are TRBV5-4 and TRBJ2-1; weak D call: TRBD2 (6 bases). Germline CDR1 SGHNT, CDR2 YYREEE (reference sequence). CDR3 length equals 14 residues. Trimming shortened V by 4 bases and J by 6 bases, and 14 bases separated the two germline ends. CDR3 protein: CASSPSGRSNEQFF. CDR3 coding DNA: TGTGCCAGCAGCCCCAGCGGGCGCAGCAATGAGCAGTTCTTC.

The rearrangement links TRBV5-1 to TRBJ2-7; 10 bases are shared with TRBD1. CDR3 length: 16 residues. Germline values: CDR1 SGHRS, CDR2 YFSETQ. J gave up 7 bases and V 3 bases, and 13 bases lay outside the gene matches. The CDR3 nucleotides are TGCGCCAGCAGCTCGGGGACAGGGGCGATTCTTTTGGAGCAGTACTTC. Amino acid sequence: CASSSGTGAILLEQYF.

The chain couples TRBV19 to TRBJ1-1; 8 bases match TRBD1. Germline V gene lookup returns CDR1 LNHDA and CDR2 SQIVND (reference sequence). The V gene end was trimmed by 7 bases and the J gene end by 1 base; junction bases not matched to a gene: 8. The CDR3 contains 15 residues. Here the CDR3 DNA reads TGTGCCAGTACCCACGGGGACAGGAGGAACACTGAAGCTTTCTTT. It translates to CASTHGDRRNTEAFF.

This chain links TRBV7-2 with TRBJ2-1; 9 bases align to TRBD1. The V segment lost 5 bases and the J segment 11 bases; nucleotides outside the gene matches: 19. CDR1 is SGHTA and CDR2 is FQGNSA in the germline V gene. This CDR3 spans 17 amino acids. The DNA for the CDR3 is TGTGCCAGCAGCGCACAAACCGGGACAGGGTATATTGGTAAGCAGTTCTTC. This sequence encodes CASSAQTGTGYIGKQFF.

The table lists this clone with a few counts. The V and J genes are TRBV12-5 and TRBJ1-1; D possibly corresponds to TRBD1 (5 bases). The germline V gene has CDR1 LGHNT and CDR2 FRNRAP. The CDR3 has 14 residues. Trimming pared 1 base from V and 8 bases from J, leaving 14 bases between. The CDR3 protein is CASGLEGARQEAFF. Written as DNA, the CDR3 is TGTGCTAGTGGTTTGGAAGGGGCGAGACAAGAAGCTTTCTTT.

This chain links TRBV7-2 with TRBJ1-6; D is unresolved. The CDR3 runs to 16 residues. CDR1 SGHTA and CDR2 FQGNSA come from the germline V gene. V was trimmed by 1 base and J by 6 bases, leaving 13 bases between them. As DNA, the CDR3 is TGTGCCAGCAGCTTAGATGGTAGTGGTAGTAATTCACCCCTCCACTTT. Residues: CASSLDGSGSNSPLHF.

The chain carries TRBV27 and TRBJ2-6; D is unclear. V shed 7 bases and J shed 0 bases, with 4 bases lying between them. This CDR3 is 13 amino acids long. CDR1 MNHEY and CDR2 SMNVEV come from the germline V gene (reference sequence). CDR3 sequence reads: CASTYSGANVLTF. The CDR3, as DNA: TGTGCCAGCACCTACTCTGGGGCCAACGTCCTGACTTTC.

The chain has TRBV18 and TRBJ1-4, with unresolved D. This CDR3 has 16 amino acids. CDR1 is KGHSH, CDR2 LQKENI, per germline. V dropped 0 bases and J dropped 8 bases, with 16 bases sitting between them. The CDR3 bases are TGTGCCAGCTCACCACCGGTGGGAGGGTTTGGCGAAAAACTGTTTTTT. Translating gives CASSPPVGGFGEKLFF.

This rearrangement joins TRBV29-1 to TRBJ1-2; tentative D call: TRBD1 (5 bases). CDR1 is SQVTM and CDR2 is ANQGSEA in the germline V gene. The CDR3 length is 13 residues. V dropped 3 bases and J dropped 4 bases, with 12 bases sitting between them. This CDR3 is CSVDRAIGYGYTF. The CDR3 region has the DNA TGCAGCGTTGACAGGGCGATTGGCTATGGCTACACCTTC.

A note on this clone: The junction shows a germline mismatch at one end, possibly a read error. This CDR3 reads CSSSPQGSGVGEKLFF. The CDR3 bases are TGTTCCAGCAGCCCACAGGGGAGTGGGGTAGGTGAAAAACTGTTTTTT. This chain connects TRBV7-9 to TRBJ1-4; 7 nucleotides agree with TRBD1. CDR1 and CDR2 from the germline V gene are SEHNR and FQNEAQ (reference sequence). The CDR3 is 16 residues long.